This T cell receptor beta chain was recorded in a study of prognosis after radiotherapy for stage I lung cancer. Study-wide context: Newly diagnosed primary stage I lung tumors were present in about 14 patients, and oligometastatic NSCLC after surgical resection of the primary tumor was present in several patients. Medical inoperability was considered to apply to all enrolled non-small cell lung cancer patients. Concurrent therapy was not administered with stereotactic body radiotherapy to any patient. Findings and limits, study-wide: There were reportedly differences in TRBV and TRBJ gene usage between patients with and without metastases.

V lost 5 bases, J lost 1 base, and 15 bases lay in between. Germline loops: CDR1 SGHTA, CDR2 FQGNSA. There are 16 residues in the CDR3. TCR beta CDR3 amplification from genomic DNA was performed by two-round multiplex PCR. Primers were specific to each TRBV and TRBJ gene in first-round PCR. TCRdb processed the multiplex PCR reads anew with MiXCR; each CDR3 protein has one entry. The sample yields around 51,000 distinct CDR3 sequences, over 30% seen once. This clonotype has ten or more counts. The target antigen is unknown. Sequences were derived from PBMCs, sampled before or after stereotactic body radiation therapy (not recorded which). This TCR was sampled from a donor over 45 with non-small cell lung cancer. The V and J genes are TRBV7-2 and TRBJ1-3; possibly TRBD1 for D (5 bases). CDR3 DNA sequence: TGTGCCAGCAGCCTTAATTCAGCAGGGTCTGGAAACACCATATATTTT. Amino acid sequence: CASSLNSAGSGNTIYF.